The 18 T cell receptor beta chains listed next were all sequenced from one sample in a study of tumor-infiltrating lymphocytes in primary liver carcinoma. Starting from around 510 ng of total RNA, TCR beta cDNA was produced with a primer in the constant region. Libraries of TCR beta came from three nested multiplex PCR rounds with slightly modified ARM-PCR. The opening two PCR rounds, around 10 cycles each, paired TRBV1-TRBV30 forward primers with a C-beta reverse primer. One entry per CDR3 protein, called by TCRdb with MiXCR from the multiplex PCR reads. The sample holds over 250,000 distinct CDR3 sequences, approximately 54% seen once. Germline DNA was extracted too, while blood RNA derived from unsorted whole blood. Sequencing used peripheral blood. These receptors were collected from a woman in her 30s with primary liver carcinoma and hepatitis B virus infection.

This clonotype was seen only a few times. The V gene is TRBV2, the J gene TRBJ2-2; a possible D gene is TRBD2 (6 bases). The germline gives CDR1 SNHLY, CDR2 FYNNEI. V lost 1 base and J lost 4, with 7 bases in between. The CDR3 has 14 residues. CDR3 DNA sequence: TGTGCCAGCAGTGAAGAGCGGGTCACCGGGGAGCTGTTTTTT. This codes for CASSEERVTGELFF.

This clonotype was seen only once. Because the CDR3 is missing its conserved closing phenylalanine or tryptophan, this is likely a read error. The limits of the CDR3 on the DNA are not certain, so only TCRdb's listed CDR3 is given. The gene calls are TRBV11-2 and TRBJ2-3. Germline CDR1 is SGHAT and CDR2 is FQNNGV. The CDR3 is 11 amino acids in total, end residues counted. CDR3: CATTRTDTQCY.

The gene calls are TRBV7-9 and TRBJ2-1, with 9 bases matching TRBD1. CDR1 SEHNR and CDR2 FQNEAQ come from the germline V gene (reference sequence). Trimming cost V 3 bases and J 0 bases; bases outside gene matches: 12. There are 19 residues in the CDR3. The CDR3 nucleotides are TGTGCCAGCAGCTTTAAGGCATGGACAGGGGTGAGCTCCTACAATGAGCAGTTCTTC. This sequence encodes CASSFKAWTGVSSYNEQFF. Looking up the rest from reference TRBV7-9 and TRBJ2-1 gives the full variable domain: DTGVSQNPRHKITKRGQNVTFRCDPISEHNRLYWYRQTLGQGPEFLTYFQNEAQLEKSRLLSDRFSAERPKGSFSTLEIQRTEQGDSAMYLCASSFKAWTGVSSYNEQFFGPGTRLTVL.

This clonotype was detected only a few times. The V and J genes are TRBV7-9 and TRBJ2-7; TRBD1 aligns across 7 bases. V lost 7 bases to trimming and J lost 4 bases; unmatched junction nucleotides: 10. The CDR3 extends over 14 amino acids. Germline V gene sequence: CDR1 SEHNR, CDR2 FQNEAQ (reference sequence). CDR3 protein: CASIPRDSLYEQYF. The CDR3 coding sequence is TGTGCCAGCATCCCCCGGGACAGCCTGTACGAGCAGTACTTC.

The CDR3 DNA sequence: TGTGCCAGCAGCTCGGGACCCGGCGTTGGTGTCCAGTACTTC. Protein: CASSSGPGVGVQYF. J is TRBJ2-5 and V is TRBV11-2; either TRBD1 or TRBD2 may fit D (5 bases each). The CDR3 consists of 14 residues. V lost 4 bases, J lost 10 bases, and 19 bases lay in between. Germline V gene lookup returns CDR1 SGHAT and CDR2 FQNNGV.

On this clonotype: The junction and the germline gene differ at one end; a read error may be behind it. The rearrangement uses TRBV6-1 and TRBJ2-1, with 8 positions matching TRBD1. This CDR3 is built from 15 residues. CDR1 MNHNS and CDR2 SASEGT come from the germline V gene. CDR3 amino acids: CASSYSTRGRDERFF. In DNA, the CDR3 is TGTGCCAGCAGTTACTCGACCAGGGGGCGGGATGAGCGGTTCTTC.

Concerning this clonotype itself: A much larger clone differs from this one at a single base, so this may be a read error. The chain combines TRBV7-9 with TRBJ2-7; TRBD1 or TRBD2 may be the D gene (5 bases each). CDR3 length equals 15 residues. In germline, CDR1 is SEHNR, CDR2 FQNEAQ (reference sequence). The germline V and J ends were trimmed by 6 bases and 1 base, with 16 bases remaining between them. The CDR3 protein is CASRQSPGRSYEQYF. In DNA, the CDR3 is TGTGCCAGCAGACAATCCCCGGGACGGTCCTACGAGCAGTACTTC. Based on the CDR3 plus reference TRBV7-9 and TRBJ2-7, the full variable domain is DTGVSQNPRHKITKRGQNVTFRCDPISEHNRLYWYRQTLGQGPEFLTYFQNEAQLEKSRLLSDRFSAERPKGSFSTLEIQRTEQGDSAMYLCASRQSPGRSYEQYFGPGTRLTVT.

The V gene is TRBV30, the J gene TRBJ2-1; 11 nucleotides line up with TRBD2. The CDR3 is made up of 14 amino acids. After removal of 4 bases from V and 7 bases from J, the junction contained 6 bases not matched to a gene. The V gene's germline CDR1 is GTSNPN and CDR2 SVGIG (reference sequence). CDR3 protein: CAWNSGRATNEQFF. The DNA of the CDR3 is TGTGCCTGGAATAGCGGGAGGGCCACGAATGAGCAGTTCTTC. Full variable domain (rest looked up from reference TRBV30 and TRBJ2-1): SQTIHQWPATLVQPVGSPLSLECTVEGTSNPNLYWYRQAAGRGLQLLFYSVGIGQISSEVPQNLSASRPQDRQFILSSKKLLLSDSGFYLCAWNSGRATNEQFFGPGTRLTVL.

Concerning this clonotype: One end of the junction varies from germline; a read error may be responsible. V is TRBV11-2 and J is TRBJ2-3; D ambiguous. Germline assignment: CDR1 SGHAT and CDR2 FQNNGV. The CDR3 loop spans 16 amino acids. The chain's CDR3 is CASSGPGRLSRDTQYF. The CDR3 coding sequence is TGTGCCAGCTCCGGTCCCGGTAGACTTAGCAGAGATACGCAGTATTTT.

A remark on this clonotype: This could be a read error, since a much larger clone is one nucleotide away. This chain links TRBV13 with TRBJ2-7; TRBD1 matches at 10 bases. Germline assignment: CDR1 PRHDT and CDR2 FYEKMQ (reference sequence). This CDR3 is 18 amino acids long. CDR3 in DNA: TGTGCCAGCAGCGAAGGGACCGGGACAGGGGATCTGGCCCACGAGCGGTACTTC. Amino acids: CASSEGTGTGDLAHERYF.

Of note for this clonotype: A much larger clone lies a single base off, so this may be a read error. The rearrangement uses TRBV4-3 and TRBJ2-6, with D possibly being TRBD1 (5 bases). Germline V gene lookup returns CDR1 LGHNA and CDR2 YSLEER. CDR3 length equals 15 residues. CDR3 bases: TGCGCCAGCAGCCCAGACAGCTCTGGGGCCAACGTCCCGACTTTC. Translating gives CASSPDSSGANVPTF.

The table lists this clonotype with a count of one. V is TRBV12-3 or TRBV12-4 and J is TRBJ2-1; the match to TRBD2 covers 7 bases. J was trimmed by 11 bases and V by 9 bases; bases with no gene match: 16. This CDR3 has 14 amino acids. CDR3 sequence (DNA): TGTGCCAGTAGTGAGGGGACTAAGACAATGAAGCAGTTCTTC. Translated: CASSEGTKTMKQFF.

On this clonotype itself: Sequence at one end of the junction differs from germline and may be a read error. As DNA, the CDR3 is TGCAGCCTTGAAGATTGGAGACAGGGGGCGGGGGTACGGTACTATGAGCAGTTCTTC. This sequence encodes CSLEDWRQGAGVRYYEQFF. The chain uses TRBV29-1 and TRBJ2-1; 10 bases agree with TRBD1. Germline V lookup: CDR1 SQVTM, CDR2 ANQGSEA. The CDR3 length is 19 residues.

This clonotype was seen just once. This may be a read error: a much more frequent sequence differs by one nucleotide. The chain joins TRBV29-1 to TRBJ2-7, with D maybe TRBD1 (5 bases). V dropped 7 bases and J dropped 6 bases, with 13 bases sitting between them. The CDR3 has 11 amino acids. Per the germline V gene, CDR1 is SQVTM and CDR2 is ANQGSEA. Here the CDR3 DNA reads TGCAGCGGTGGGGCAGTGGGCGAGCAGTACTTC. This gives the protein CSGGAVGEQYF.

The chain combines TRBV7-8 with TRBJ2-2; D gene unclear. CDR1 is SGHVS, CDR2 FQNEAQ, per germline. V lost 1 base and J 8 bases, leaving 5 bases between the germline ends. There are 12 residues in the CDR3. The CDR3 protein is CASSLDVGELFF. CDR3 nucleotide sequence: TGTGCCAGCAGCTTAGATGTGGGGGAGCTGTTTTTT.

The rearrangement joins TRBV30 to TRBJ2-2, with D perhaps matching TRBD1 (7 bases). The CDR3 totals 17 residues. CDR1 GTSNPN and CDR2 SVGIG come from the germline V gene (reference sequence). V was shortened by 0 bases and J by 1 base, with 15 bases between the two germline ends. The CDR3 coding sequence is TGTGCCTGGAGTGTAGGGTGGAGGGGGCGGAACACCGGGGAGCTGTTTTTT. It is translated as CAWSVGWRGRNTGELFF.

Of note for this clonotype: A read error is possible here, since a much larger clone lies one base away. The CDR3 sequence: CASSLFGSVTYEQYF. CDR3 bases: TGTGCCAGCAGTTTATTTGGTAGCGTGACCTACGAGCAGTACTTC. The rearrangement uses TRBV12-3 or TRBV12-4 and TRBJ2-7, with D perhaps matching TRBD2 (5 bases). There are 15 residues in the CDR3. The V end lost 2 bases, the J end lost 2 bases, and 13 bases lay between the germline ends.

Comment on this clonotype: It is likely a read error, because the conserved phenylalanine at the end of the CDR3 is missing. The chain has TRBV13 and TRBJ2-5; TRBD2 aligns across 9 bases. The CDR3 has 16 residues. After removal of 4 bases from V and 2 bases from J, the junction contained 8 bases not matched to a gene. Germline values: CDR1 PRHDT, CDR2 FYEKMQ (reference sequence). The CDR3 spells CASSSGLAGKQETQYL. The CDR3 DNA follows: TGTGCCAGCAGCTCGGGGCTAGCGGGGAAACAAGAGACCCAGTACTTA.